The clone carrying this T cell receptor beta chain has only a few counts. The library targeted TCRbeta and was prepared with unique molecular identifiers. Via MiXCR, TCRdb re-called the PCR reads, giving one row per CDR3 protein. The sample has about 980,000 distinct CDR3 sequences, 25% to 35% seen once. The CDR3 is 14 amino acids. V lost 4 bases and J 4 bases, leaving 13 bases between the germline ends. Germline V CDR1 and CDR2: SGHRS, YFSETQ. The sample originates from a study of T-cell reconstitution after alpha-beta-depleted transplantation in children. The clonotype was recovered from a boy less than two years old who had a stem cell transplant for SCID, so the T cells may come from the graft donor. The V gene is TRBV5-1, the J gene TRBJ2-3; the D gene is possibly TRBD1 (7 bases). Here the sequenced sample was PBMCs, mostly from graft donor cells, taken 360 days after TCRalphabeta/CD19-depleted stem cell transplant. Here the CDR3 DNA reads TGCGCCAGCAGCCCCAGGGGGACTTCAGATACGCAGTATTTT. Its translation: CASSPRGTSDTQYF. Combining the CDR3 with reference TRBV5-1 and TRBJ2-3 gives the whole variable domain KAGVTQTPRYLIKTRGQQVTLSCSPISGHRSVSWYQQTPGQGLQFLFEYFSETQRNKGNFPGRFSGRQFSNSRSEMNVSTLELGDSALYLCASSPRGTSDTQYFGPGTRLTVL.